These T cell receptor beta chains were read from a single sample in a study of CD8+ T cells in alopecia areata. Profiled with immunoSEQ multiplex PCR; TCRdb holds only in-frame clones, not every one. This sample yields approximately 11,000 clones, of which about 60% are seen a single time; over 12% belongs to the top ten. Sequenced: skin. These receptors all come from a human donor with alopecia areata. Each CDR3 is given with its conserved first and last residue. Each record gives: D gene, clone size, V gene, J gene, CDR3 DNA, CDR3 protein. A D gene is named only where the DNA matches it firmly. Only part of the rows carry a size: once, few, many, or a class if the clone is expanded.

d_call: -; clone_size: -; v_call: TRBV5-6; j_call: TRBJ2-5; cdr3_nt: TGTGCCAGCAGCTTGGCCTTTTCGACCGCACAAGAGACCCAGTACTTC; cdr3_aa: CASSLAFSTAQETQYF
d_call: -; clone_size: -; v_call: TRBV11-3; j_call: TRBJ2-3; cdr3_nt: TGTGCCAGCAGCTTAGTGCAAGATTCGACGCAGTATTTT; cdr3_aa: CASSLVQDSTQYF
d_call: -; clone_size: few; v_call: TRBV5-4; j_call: TRBJ1-5; cdr3_nt: TGTGCCAGCAGCTTGGGGACGGGGAATCAGCCCCAGCATTTT; cdr3_aa: CASSLGTGNQPQHF
d_call: TRBD1; clone_size: -; v_call: TRBV19; j_call: TRBJ2-1; cdr3_nt: TGTGCCAGTAGACAGGGGGCCGATGAGCAGTTCTTC; cdr3_aa: CASRQGADEQFF
d_call: -; clone_size: -; v_call: TRBV5-5; j_call: TRBJ1-2; cdr3_nt: TGTGCCAGCAGCCTCGACGGGCCACTCTATGGCTACACCTTC; cdr3_aa: CASSLDGPLYGYTF
d_call: -; clone_size: few; v_call: TRBV6-5; j_call: TRBJ1-5; cdr3_nt: TGTGCCAGCAGTTTTCTGGACAGCATCAATCAGCCCCAGCATTTT; cdr3_aa: CASSFLDSINQPQHF
d_call: -; clone_size: few; v_call: TRBV7-2; j_call: TRBJ2-2; cdr3_nt: TGTGCCAGCAGCTTTTGGGGATTGAACACCGGGGAGCTGTTTTTT; cdr3_aa: CASSFWGLNTGELFF
d_call: TRBD1; clone_size: few; v_call: TRBV18; j_call: TRBJ2-3; cdr3_nt: TGTGCCAGCTTTATATCACCGGGACAGGGCCCAGATACGCAGTATTTT; cdr3_aa: CASFISPGQGPDTQYF
d_call: TRBD1; clone_size: -; v_call: TRBV30; j_call: TRBJ1-1; cdr3_nt: TGTGCCTGGAGGACGACAGGGGGTGGTGAAGCTTTCTTT; cdr3_aa: CAWRTTGGGEAFF
d_call: -; clone_size: -; v_call: TRBV28; j_call: TRBJ1-5; cdr3_nt: TGTGCCAGCAGCCCAGGTACCATGGACAGTTTGAGCAATCAGCCCCAGCATTTT; cdr3_aa: CASSPGTMDSLSNQPQHF
d_call: TRBD1; clone_size: -; v_call: TRBV7-9; j_call: TRBJ1-3; cdr3_nt: TGTGCCAGCAGCTACTGGACAGGGGGCTTCTCTGGAAACACCATATATTTT; cdr3_aa: CASSYWTGGFSGNTIYF
d_call: -; clone_size: -; v_call: TRBV19; j_call: TRBJ2-3; cdr3_nt: TGTGCCACCGAAGTAGGGGGCACAGATACGCAGTATTTT; cdr3_aa: CATEVGGTDTQYF
d_call: -; clone_size: -; v_call: TRBV6-6; j_call: TRBJ2-5; cdr3_nt: TGTGCCAGCAGTTACTTAGCGGAGAATCAAGAGACCCAGTACTTC; cdr3_aa: CASSYLAENQETQYF
d_call: TRBD2; clone_size: -; v_call: TRBV19; j_call: TRBJ2-1; cdr3_nt: TGTGCCAGTAGTAAAACCGGGACTAGCGACGAGCAGTTCTTC; cdr3_aa: CASSKTGTSDEQFF
d_call: TRBD1; clone_size: -; v_call: TRBV18; j_call: TRBJ2-7; cdr3_nt: TGTGCCAGCTCACCGGACAGGTGGGACTCCTACGAGCAGTACTTC; cdr3_aa: CASSPDRWDSYEQYF
d_call: -; clone_size: large; v_call: TRBV6-4; j_call: TRBJ2-3; cdr3_nt: TGTGCCAGCAGTGAAGGGGGGGCTAGCACAGATACGCAGTATTTT; cdr3_aa: CASSEGGASTDTQYF
d_call: TRBD2; clone_size: -; v_call: TRBV11-2; j_call: TRBJ2-3; cdr3_nt: TGTGCCAGCAGCGTAGCGGGAGTCAACACAGATACGCAGTATTTT; cdr3_aa: CASSVAGVNTDTQYF
d_call: -; clone_size: -; v_call: TRBV30; j_call: TRBJ2-5; cdr3_nt: TGTGCCTGGAGAGCAAGCCGGTTGGGGCACCAAGAGACCCAGTACTTC; cdr3_aa: CAWRASRLGHQETQYF
d_call: TRBD2; clone_size: -; v_call: TRBV11-3; j_call: TRBJ2-1; cdr3_nt: TGTGCCAGCAGCTTCACTAGCGGGCGTAGCTCCTACAATGAGCAGTTCTTC; cdr3_aa: CASSFTSGRSSYNEQFF
d_call: -; clone_size: once; v_call: TRBV11-1; j_call: TRBJ1-5; cdr3_nt: TGTGCCAGCAGCTTCTCGGCCAATCAGCCCCAGCATTTT; cdr3_aa: CASSFSANQPQHF
d_call: -; clone_size: -; v_call: TRBV5-1; j_call: TRBJ2-7; cdr3_nt: TGCGCCAGCAGCTTGGTTGGCGGGGACTCCTACGAGCAGTACTTC; cdr3_aa: CASSLVGGDSYEQYF
d_call: -; clone_size: -; v_call: TRBV7-3; j_call: TRBJ2-7; cdr3_nt: TGTGCCAGCAGCTTAATCGGCACATCCTACGAGCAGTACTTC; cdr3_aa: CASSLIGTSYEQYF
d_call: -; clone_size: -; v_call: TRBV9; j_call: TRBJ1-4; cdr3_nt: TGTGCCAGCAGCGCGGTTCGGGGGGCAACTAATGAAAAACTGTTTTTT; cdr3_aa: CASSAVRGATNEKLFF
d_call: -; clone_size: -; v_call: TRBV28; j_call: TRBJ2-7; cdr3_nt: TGTGCCAGCAGCGGGTGGGAGCAGTACTTC; cdr3_aa: CASSGWEQYF
d_call: TRBD2; clone_size: -; v_call: TRBV18; j_call: TRBJ2-3; cdr3_nt: TGTGCCAGCTCACCTGCTAGCGGGAAGGGAGATACGCAGTATTTT; cdr3_aa: CASSPASGKGDTQYF
d_call: -; clone_size: -; v_call: TRBV6-1; j_call: TRBJ2-2; cdr3_nt: TGTGCCAGCAGTGCTCGGGGCCGGACAGTTACCGGGGAGCTGTTTTTT; cdr3_aa: CASSARGRTVTGELFF
d_call: -; clone_size: few; v_call: TRBV7-9; j_call: TRBJ2-1; cdr3_nt: TGTGCCAGCAGCAACCTCGGAGGCCCAGCCCGTCTATGGGAGCAGTTCTTC; cdr3_aa: CASSNLGGPARLWEQFF